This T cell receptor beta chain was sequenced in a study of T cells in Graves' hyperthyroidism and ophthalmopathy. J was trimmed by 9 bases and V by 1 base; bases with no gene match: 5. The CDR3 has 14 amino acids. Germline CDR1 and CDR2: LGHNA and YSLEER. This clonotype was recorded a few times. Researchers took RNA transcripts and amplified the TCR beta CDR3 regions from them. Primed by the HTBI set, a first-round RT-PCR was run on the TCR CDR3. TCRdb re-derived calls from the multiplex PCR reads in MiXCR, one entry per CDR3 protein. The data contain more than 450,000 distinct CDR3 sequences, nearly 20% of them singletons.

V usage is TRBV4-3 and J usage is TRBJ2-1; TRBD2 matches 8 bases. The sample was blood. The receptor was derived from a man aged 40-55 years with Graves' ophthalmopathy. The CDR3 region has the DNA TGCGCCAGCAGCCAAGGGATAGCGGGAAGTGAGCAGTTCTTC. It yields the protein CASSQGIAGSEQFF.